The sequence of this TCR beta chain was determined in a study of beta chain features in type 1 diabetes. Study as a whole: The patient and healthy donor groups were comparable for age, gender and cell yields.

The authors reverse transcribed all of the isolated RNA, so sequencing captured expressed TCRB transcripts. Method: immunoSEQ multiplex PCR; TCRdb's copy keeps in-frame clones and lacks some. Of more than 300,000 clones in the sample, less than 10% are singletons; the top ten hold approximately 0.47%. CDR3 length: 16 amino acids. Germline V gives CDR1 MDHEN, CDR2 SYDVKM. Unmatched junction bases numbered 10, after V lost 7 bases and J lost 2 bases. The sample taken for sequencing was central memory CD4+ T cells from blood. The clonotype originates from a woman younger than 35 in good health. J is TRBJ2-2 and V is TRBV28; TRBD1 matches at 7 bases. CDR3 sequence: CASISADRRNTGELFF. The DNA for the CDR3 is TGTGCCAGCATTTCTGCGGACAGGAGAAACACCGGGGAGCTGTTTTTT.